A selection of T cell receptor beta chains follows, all from one sample in a study of CD8 T cells in ankylosing spondylitis. TCRdb fed the 5' RACE reads into MiXCR, producing one record per CDR3 protein. The sample has a few hundred thousand distinct CDR3 sequences, more than 9.5% seen once. Sequencing input: blood, either unsorted or a sorted T cell fraction (not recorded which). These receptors were taken from a male donor with ankylosing spondylitis. Each CDR3 is given with its conserved first and last residue. The D gene is left open where the match is weak. Clone size is stated in some rows and not others, as once, few, many or a class when expanded.

j_gene | abundance | d_gene | v_gene | CDR3nt | CDR3aa
TRBJ2-3 | many | TRBD1 | TRBV12-5 | TGTGCTAGTGGTCCGCCTGGGACAGGGGCACAAGATACGCAGTATTTT | CASGPPGTGAQDTQYF
TRBJ2-5 | - | - | TRBV10-2 | TGCGCCAGTTATTCCAGAGAGACCCAGTACTTC | CASYSRETQYF
TRBJ2-1 | - | TRBD2 | TRBV29-1 | TGCAGCGTTGTGGAGTTAGCGGGAGGATTCGCTTACAATGAGCAGTTCTTC | CSVVELAGGFAYNEQFF
TRBJ1-1 | many | - | TRBV12-3/TRBV12-4 | TGTGCCAGCAGATCGAACACTGAAGCTTTCTTT | CASRSNTEAFF
TRBJ1-5 | few | - | TRBV7-2 | TGTGCCAGCAGCGCAGGACAGAATCAGCCCCAGCATTTT | CASSAGQNQPQHF
TRBJ1-1 | few | - | TRBV6-5 | TGTGCCAGCAGTTACTCTAAGGAGGTGAACACTGAAGCTTTCTTT | CASSYSKEVNTEAFF
TRBJ2-2 | - | TRBD1 | TRBV4-1 | TGCGCCAGCAGCTTTACGGACAGGGTACCCGGGGAGCTGTTTTTT | CASSFTDRVPGELFF
TRBJ1-1 | many | - | TRBV5-5 | TGTGCCAGCAGCCCCCCTTCGGGCAACTTGAACACTGAAGCTTTCTTT | CASSPPSGNLNTEAFF
TRBJ2-7 | once | TRBD1 | TRBV20-1 | TGCAGTGCCAATGAAAGGGGACAGTACAATGAGCAGTACTTC | CSANERGQYNEQYF
TRBJ1-5 | - | - | TRBV5-5 | TGTGCCAGCAGCGGCGACCGGGAGAGGCCCCAGCATTTT | CASSGDRERPQHF
TRBJ2-1 | - | - | TRBV20-1 | TGCAGTGCTCTCAGGGTGTACAATGAGCAGTTCTTC | CSALRVYNEQFF
TRBJ2-2 | - | - | TRBV29-1 | TGCAGCGTTCTTCCAGCCAGGGCGAACACCGGGGAGCTGTTTTTT | CSVLPARANTGELFF
TRBJ2-3 | - | TRBD1 | TRBV12-3/TRBV12-4 | TGTGCCAGCACCGTACAGGGGTTGGATACGCAGTATTTT | CASTVQGLDTQYF
TRBJ1-6 | - | - | TRBV3-1 | TGTGCCAGCAGCCGGATCCAGGGAAGGGTAGATAATTCACCCCTCCACTTT | CASSRIQGRVDNSPLHF
TRBJ1-5 | - | - | TRBV6-5 | TGTGCCAGCAGTTACTCCCAGACGGGAAGCAATCAGCCCCAGCATTTT | CASSYSQTGSNQPQHF
TRBJ1-6 | - | - | TRBV25-1 | TGTGCCAGCAGTGACCCAGGGTATTCACCCCTCCACTTT | CASSDPGYSPLHF
TRBJ2-7 | - | - | TRBV20-1 | TGCAGTGCTAGAGGCAGCGCCGACTACGAGCAGTACTTC | CSARGSADYEQYF
TRBJ2-1 | - | TRBD2 | TRBV11-1 | TGTGCCAGCAGCTTAGGGACTAGCGCCCAACCCGAGCAGTTCTTC | CASSLGTSAQPEQFF
TRBJ2-2 | many | TRBD1 | TRBV24-1 | TGTGCCACCAGTGACCCCGGACAGGGCGACACCGGGGAGCTGTTTTTT | CATSDPGQGDTGELFF
TRBJ2-2 | few | TRBD1 | TRBV5-5 | TGTGCCAGCAGCCCCGACAGGGTGAGCACCGGGGAGCTGTTTTTT | CASSPDRVSTGELFF
TRBJ2-5 | many | - | TRBV7-9 | TGTGCCAGCAGCTCCCTTCGACGGGGTGGACAGCAAGAGACCCAGTACTTC | CASSSLRRGGQQETQYF
TRBJ2-1 | - | TRBD2 | TRBV20-1 | TGCAGTGCTAGGGATTCGGCTAGCGGGAGGCATGAGCAGTTCTTC | CSARDSASGRHEQFF
TRBJ1-6 | few | - | TRBV28 | TGTGCCAGCAGTTTATTTCTCGGAGATTCACCCCTCCACTTT | CASSLFLGDSPLHF
TRBJ2-5 | - | TRBD2 | TRBV29-1 | TGCAGCGCCGCGGGGTCAGCGGGACTAGCAAAAGAGACCCAGTACTTC | CSAAGSAGLAKETQYF
TRBJ2-1 | - | TRBD1 | TRBV20-1 | TGCAGTGCTTCCGGGACAGGTATTGGATCCTACAATGAGCAGTTCTTC | CSASGTGIGSYNEQFF
TRBJ2-1 | few | TRBD2 | TRBV20-1 | TGCAGTGCTAAGACTAGCGGGTCTTCCGGCAATGAGCAGTTCTTC | CSAKTSGSSGNEQFF
TRBJ1-6 | few | TRBD1 | TRBV9 | TGTGCCAGCAGCGTACAGGGACAGGGAGGTTCACCCCTCCACTTT | CASSVQGQGGSPLHF
TRBJ1-2 | many | - | TRBV7-9 | TGTGCCAGCAGCTTAGAAAACAGTGGCTACACCTTC | CASSLENSGYTF
TRBJ2-1 | few | TRBD2 | TRBV12-3/TRBV12-4 | TGTGCCAGCAGGTTCGCTAGCGGGAGCGTTTCTGAGCAGTTCTTC | CASRFASGSVSEQFF
TRBJ2-7 | - | - | TRBV20-1 | TGCAGTGCTAGAGATCGTTCCCTAGCGATTTCCTACGAGCAGTACTTC | CSARDRSLAISYEQYF
TRBJ1-4 | many | TRBD1 | TRBV12-3/TRBV12-4 | TGTGCCAGCAGCTATACGACAGGGGGCCTGGAAAAACTGTTTTTT | CASSYTTGGLEKLFF
TRBJ2-3 | once | TRBD2 | TRBV3-1 | TGTGCCAGCAGCTATCTAGCGGAGAAGGATACGCAGTATTTT | CASSYLAEKDTQYF
TRBJ2-5 | few | TRBD2 | TRBV5-1 | TGCGCCAGCAGACTAGCGCTACAAGAGACCCAGTACTTC | CASRLALQETQYF
TRBJ2-3 | few | - | TRBV7-9 | TGTGCCAGCAGCGGACATCCCACAGATACGCAGTATTTT | CASSGHPTDTQYF
TRBJ2-3 | few | - | TRBV2 | TGTGCCAGCAGTGCCCCTTCGGGGCCTTCTAGCACAGATACGCAGTATTTT | CASSAPSGPSSTDTQYF
TRBJ2-7 | - | TRBD2 | TRBV5-1 | TGCGCCAGCAGCACCACTAGCGGGACCTACGAGCAGTACTTC | CASSTTSGTYEQYF
TRBJ1-1 | - | - | TRBV5-8 | TGTGCCAGCAGCTTGGATCCGGAAACTGAAGCTTTCTTT | CASSLDPETEAFF
TRBJ1-2 | few | TRBD1 | TRBV25-1 | TGTGCCAGCAGGACAGGGATCTCTGGCTACACCTTC | CASRTGISGYTF
TRBJ1-1 | few | - | TRBV29-1 | TGCAGCGTCAAGGCTCTCGGGGACACTGAAGCTTTCTTT | CSVKALGDTEAFF
TRBJ2-3 | - | TRBD2 | TRBV29-1 | TGCAGCGCCCCGACTAGCGGGCGATCCACAGATACGCAGTATTTT | CSAPTSGRSTDTQYF
TRBJ2-5 | few | - | TRBV24-1 | TGTGCCACCAGTGCGTCGGGGGAAGAGACCCAGTACTTC | CATSASGEETQYF
TRBJ2-2 | many | TRBD2 | TRBV11-2 | TGTGCCAGCAGACCCCCTAGCGGGAGGGCTCGGGAGCTGTTTTTT | CASRPPSGRARELFF
TRBJ2-7 | many | - | TRBV7-9 | TGTGCCAGCAGCTTAGAACAGGCGATACCTACGAGTGAGCAGTACTTC | CASSLEQAIPTSEQYF
TRBJ2-1 | - | - | TRBV27 | TGTGCCAGCAGTCTGGCTGGGGGGCCCACCTACAATGAGCAGTTCTTC | CASSLAGGPTYNEQFF
TRBJ2-5 | - | TRBD2 | TRBV20-1 | TGCAGTGCTAGACAGGCTAGCGGGAAGCCCCAGTACTTC | CSARQASGKPQYF
TRBJ2-3 | few | TRBD1 | TRBV28 | TGTGCCAGCAGTTTAGCGGCAAAGACAGGGGGCACAGATACGCAGTATTTT | CASSLAAKTGGTDTQYF
TRBJ1-5 | many | - | TRBV6-2/TRBV6-3 | TGTGCCAGCAGTATCCGACGGGATAGCAATCAGCCCCAGCATTTT | CASSIRRDSNQPQHF
TRBJ2-1 | - | - | TRBV12-3/TRBV12-4 | TGTGCCAGCAGTCCAGCGGTGTATGAGCAGTTCTTC | CASSPAVYEQFF
TRBJ2-2 | - | TRBD1 | TRBV7-2 | TGTGCCAGCAGCCCACAGGGGACAACCGGGGAGCTGTTTTTT | CASSPQGTTGELFF
TRBJ2-7 | few | - | TRBV12-3/TRBV12-4 | TGTGCCAGCAGTAGAGGGGAGAAGAGCCCCTACGAGCAGTACTTC | CASSRGEKSPYEQYF
TRBJ2-5 | few | - | TRBV7-2 | TGTGCCAGCAGTTATCAGAGCCAAGAGACCCAGTACTTC | CASSYQSQETQYF
TRBJ2-3 | few | - | TRBV4-2 | TGTGCCAGCAGCCAGGATGGGGTGGGGGGTGAATTCGATACGCAGTATTTT | CASSQDGVGGEFDTQYF
TRBJ2-1 | many | - | TRBV3-1 | TGTGCCAGCAGCCAGTCTCCTAGCGCAGACTCCTACAATGAGCAGTTCTTC | CASSQSPSADSYNEQFF
TRBJ1-1 | - | - | TRBV2 | TGTGCCAGCAGTGAAATGGTTGGGAACACTGAAGCTTTCTTT | CASSEMVGNTEAFF
TRBJ1-1 | - | - | TRBV6-5 | TGTGCCAGCAGTTACTCGAATCCGGGCAGCCATACGAACACTGAAGCTTTCTTT | CASSYSNPGSHTNTEAFF